The 26 T cell receptor beta chains below all came from one sample that was sequenced in a study of blood T cell repertoires in COVID-19. The assay was immunoSEQ multiplex PCR, and TCRdb's table has in-frame clones only and misses some. The sample holds some 120,000 clones; roughly 90% are singletons and the top ten take about 4.5%. Sequencing was carried out using peripheral blood. The source of these receptors is a man between 60 and 70 years old with COVID-19, enrolled during active disease.

The rearrangement uses TRBV9 and TRBJ2-3; unclear D gene. The CDR3 is 14 residues long. Germline CDR1 reads SGDLS; CDR2 reads YYNGEE. V was cut by 4 bases and J by 6 bases, with 15 bases left in between. CDR3 sequence reads: CASSPNSPGDTQYF. Here the CDR3 DNA reads TGTGCCAGCAGCCCGAATAGCCCCGGGGATACGCAGTATTTT.

This clone was seen a handful of times. The chain couples TRBV11-2 to TRBJ2-7; maybe TRBD2 (6 bases). The germline V and J ends were trimmed by 5 bases and 7 bases, with 24 bases remaining between them. CDR1 and CDR2 from the germline V gene are SGHAT and FQNNGV. This CDR3 is built from 16 residues. CDR3 bases: TGTGCCAGCAGCCGTTTTGGGGCCCTGGGGGGTTCGGAGCAGTACTTC. It is translated as CASSRFGALGGSEQYF. The entire variable domain, with the rest obtained from reference TRBV11-2 and TRBJ2-7, is as follows: EAGVAQSPRYKIIEKRQSVAFWCNPISGHATLYWYQQILGQGPKLLIQFQNNGVVDDSQLPKDRFSAERLKGVDSTLKIQPAKLEDSAVYLCASSRFGALGGSEQYFGPGTRLTVT.

The V call is TRBV7-2, the J call TRBJ1-2, with D possibly matching TRBD1 (5 bases). The V gene lost 5 bases and the J gene lost 6 bases, with 16 bases spanning the gap. Per the germline V gene, CDR1 is SGHTA and CDR2 is FQGNSA. The CDR3 spans 14 residues. Here the CDR3 DNA reads TGTGCCAGCAGCCCTGGGGCAGCAGAAAATGGCTACACCTTC. This codes for CASSPGAAENGYTF.

In its sample, this clone was seen once. V and J are TRBV30 and TRBJ1-3; perhaps TRBD1 as D (6 bases). The CDR3 has 13 residues. With 3 bases removed from V and 4 bases from J, the gap between germline ends came to 10 bases. Looked up from germline, CDR1 is GTSNPN and CDR2 is SVGIG (reference sequence). The CDR3 protein is CAWSRDNGNTIYF. The CDR3 bases are TGTGCCTGGAGCCGGGACAACGGAAACACCATATATTTT.

In this sample, this clone is large. The chain employs TRBV5-1 and TRBJ2-2, with D perhaps TRBD2 (5 bases). V lost 0 bases and J 2 bases, leaving 11 bases between the germline ends. The CDR3 runs to 16 residues. Germline values: CDR1 SGHRS, CDR2 YFSETQ. The CDR3 region is CASSLAAGYNTGELFF. The CDR3 nucleotides are TGCGCCAGCAGCTTGGCCGCGGGTTACAACACCGGGGAGCTGTTTTTT. Filled out from reference TRBV5-1 and TRBJ2-2, the complete variable domain reads KAGVTQTPRYLIKTRGQQVTLSCSPISGHRSVSWYQQTPGQGLQFLFEYFSETQRNKGNFPGRFSGRQFSNSRSEMNVSTLELGDSALYLCASSLAAGYNTGELFFGEGSRLTVL.

The chain carries TRBV19 and TRBJ2-2, with 7 bases that match TRBD2. The CDR3 length is 13 residues. CDR1 and CDR2 (germline): LNHDA, SQIVND (reference sequence). Unmatched junction bases numbered 3, after V lost 7 bases and J lost 4 bases. DNA of the CDR3: TGTGCCAGTAAACCTAGCGGCACCGGGGAGCTGTTTTTT. It yields the protein CASKPSGTGELFF.

A single count supports this clone. This chain connects TRBV5-1 to TRBJ2-2; 8 bases are a match to TRBD1. The V segment lost 4 bases and the J segment 1 base; nucleotides outside the gene matches: 6. Germline V lookup: CDR1 SGHRS, CDR2 YFSETQ. The CDR3 totals 16 residues. CDR3 sequence reads: CASSHGQGLNTGELFF. The CDR3 coding sequence is TGCGCCAGCAGCCACGGACAGGGCCTGAACACCGGGGAGCTGTTTTTT.

This chain uses TRBV29-1 with TRBJ1-2; a possible D gene is TRBD1 (6 bases). Germline lookup yields CDR1 SQVTM and CDR2 ANQGSEA. This CDR3 region has 15 residues. Trimming removed 6 bases at V and 3 bases at J, with 20 bases between. Here the CDR3 reads CSVAKDTGTDYGYTF. In DNA, the CDR3 is TGCAGCGTCGCGAAGGATACAGGGACGGACTATGGCTACACCTTC.

The chain links TRBV5-4 to TRBJ2-7; 13 positions match TRBD2. The germline V gene encodes CDR1 SGHNT and CDR2 YYREEE (reference sequence). V lost 4 bases and J lost 4; bases outside the gene matches: 8. The CDR3 sequence is 16 residues long. The CDR3 is CASSKARTSGSYEQYF. CDR3 nucleotides: TGTGCCAGCAGCAAAGCCAGGACTAGCGGGAGTTACGAGCAGTACTTC. The full variable domain, with the rest looked up from reference TRBV5-4 and TRBJ2-7, is ETGVTQSPTHLIKTRGQQVTLRCSSQSGHNTVSWYQQALGQGPQFIFQYYREEENGRGNFPPRFSGLQFPNYSSELNVNALELDDSALYLCASSKARTSGSYEQYFGPGTRLTVT.

V and J are TRBV6-1 and TRBJ1-3; no clear D. This CDR3 comprises 14 residues. Germline-derived CDR1 and CDR2 are MNHNS and SASEGT. The V end was cut by 2 bases, the J end by 4 bases, with 9 bases between. DNA of the CDR3: TGTGCCAGCAGTGAACGGTCGTGGGGAAACACCATATATTTT. Its protein is CASSERSWGNTIYF.

There are a few counts of this clone. The CDR3 coding sequence is TGTGCCAGCAGACCAGCTAGCGGGAGCACAGATACGCAGTATTTT. Translated, it gives CASRPASGSTDTQYF. The V and J genes are TRBV9 and TRBJ2-3; 8 nucleotides align to TRBD2. The CDR3 length is 15 residues. Germline lookup yields CDR1 SGDLS and CDR2 YYNGEE. V lost 5 bases and J lost 0; bases outside the gene matches: 5.

This clone was counted once. This chain links TRBV27 with TRBJ2-7; 9 nucleotides match TRBD1. The V and J ends lost 8 bases and 6 bases, in that order; junction bases with no gene match: 8. The CDR3 is 13 residues long. CDR1 is MNHEY and CDR2 is SMNVEV in the germline V gene (reference sequence). In DNA form, the CDR3 reads TGTGCCAGCGGTCGGGGGACAGGGTTCGAGCAGTACTTC. This translates into CASGRGTGFEQYF.

Notes on this clone: This CDR3 is also generated by other DNA sequences in the sample. V usage is TRBV5-1 and J usage is TRBJ1-5, with D unclear. In germline, CDR1 is SGHRS, CDR2 YFSETQ. The CDR3 has 13 residues. The V and J ends lost 1 base and 2 bases respectively, with 4 bases between them. The CDR3, as DNA: TGCGCCAGCAGCTTGAGCGGCAATCAGCCCCAGCATTTT. Protein: CASSLSGNQPQHF. Full variable domain (outside the CDR3, taken from reference TRBV5-1 and TRBJ1-5): KAGVTQTPRYLIKTRGQQVTLSCSPISGHRSVSWYQQTPGQGLQFLFEYFSETQRNKGNFPGRFSGRQFSNSRSEMNVSTLELGDSALYLCASSLSGNQPQHFGDGTRLSIL.

This chain joins TRBV6-5 and TRBJ2-3, with a tentative D call TRBD1 (5 bases). Trimming pared 0 bases from V and 3 bases from J, leaving 13 bases between. Germline V gene lookup returns CDR1 MNHEY and CDR2 SVGAGI. The CDR3 runs 16 residues. CDR3 amino acids: CASSYSIRGRTDTQYF. DNA for the CDR3: TGTGCCAGCAGTTACTCGATAAGGGGTCGGACAGATACGCAGTATTTT.

The rearrangement uses TRBV7-9 and TRBJ2-1; TRBD2 aligns across 9 bases. This CDR3 spans 16 amino acids. V was pared by 6 bases and J by 0 bases, with 6 bases of the junction left unmatched. Germline CDR1 is SEHNR and CDR2 is FQNEAQ (reference sequence). This CDR3 is CASSHSSGISYNEQFF. CDR3 in DNA: TGTGCCAGCAGTCACTCTAGCGGGATCTCCTACAATGAGCAGTTCTTC.

This clone was recorded only once. This chain connects TRBV19 to TRBJ2-5; perhaps TRBD1 as D (5 bases). CDR1 LNHDA and CDR2 SQIVND come from the germline V gene (reference sequence). The V gene lost 4 bases and the J gene lost 0 bases, with 12 bases spanning the gap. This CDR3 has 15 amino acids. CDR3 DNA sequence: TGTGCCAGTAGTACCGACAGAACGTACCAAGAGACCCAGTACTTC. Amino acid sequence: CASSTDRTYQETQYF.

This chain links TRBV11-3 with TRBJ1-1; a possible D gene is TRBD1 (6 bases). The germline CDR1 and CDR2 sequences are SGHNT and YENEEA. Between the trimmed V and J ends, which lost 4 bases and 6 bases, there was a span of 18 bases. The CDR3 has 15 residues. In DNA, the CDR3 is TGTGCCAGCAGCTCATACAGGGAGAAACGCGCTGAAGCTTTCTTT. Translating gives CASSSYREKRAEAFF.

The chain joins TRBV19 to TRBJ2-1; possibly TRBD2 for D (6 bases). Trimming removed 3 bases from V and 2 bases from J, with 11 bases in between. Per germline, CDR1 LNHDA and CDR2 SQIVND (reference sequence). The CDR3 spans 15 residues. For the CDR3, the DNA is TGTGCCAGTAGTATCGGCGGGACCGCCTACAATGAGCAGTTCTTC. Its translation: CASSIGGTAYNEQFF.

This sequence joins TRBV28 and TRBJ2-7; a possible D gene is TRBD1 (8 bases). The CDR3 totals 14 residues. V shed 10 bases and J shed 2 bases, with 18 bases lying between them. The germline gives CDR1 MDHEN, CDR2 SYDVKM. CDR3 DNA sequence: TGTGCCACCTTTGGACAGGGAGGGACCTACGAGCAGTACTTC. Its translation: CATFGQGGTYEQYF.

V gene TRBV5-4 combines with J gene TRBJ2-1; no definite D call. This CDR3 has 13 amino acids. Trimming cost V 0 bases and J 5 bases, with 6 bases left between them. Germline V gene lookup returns CDR1 SGHNT and CDR2 YYREEE (reference sequence). The DNA of the CDR3 is TGTGCCAGCAGCTTGGGAACTAACAATGAGCAGTTCTTC. Residues: CASSLGTNNEQFF.

J is TRBJ1-5 and V is TRBV27; 8 nucleotides line up with TRBD1. V lost 5 bases, J lost 5 bases, and 11 bases stayed unmatched. The germline V gene encodes CDR1 MNHEY and CDR2 SMNVEV (reference sequence). This CDR3 has 16 amino acids. CDR3 region: CASSLTGTGVDQPQHF. The CDR3 DNA is TGTGCCAGCAGTCTAACCGGGACAGGAGTCGATCAGCCCCAGCATTTT.

This clone was detected once. J is TRBJ1-5 and V is TRBV7-2; D not certain. The germline V gene encodes CDR1 SGHTA and CDR2 FQGNSA. The length of the CDR3 is 12 residues. V gave up 5 bases and J gave up 3 bases, with 5 bases separating them. CDR3 in DNA: TGTGCCAGCAGCCCAGACAATCAGCCCCAGCATTTT. As protein: CASSPDNQPQHF.

The genes are TRBV10-1 and TRBJ2-1; D perhaps matches TRBD2 (6 bases). V lost 2 bases to trimming and J lost 3 bases, with 11 bases between them. This CDR3 spans 15 amino acids. Per the germline V gene, CDR1 is WNHNN and CDR2 is SYGVQD (reference sequence). The CDR3 DNA is TGCGCCAGCAGTGAGGCGGGAATGGTCTACAATGAGCAGTTCTTC. The encoded protein is CASSEAGMVYNEQFF.

The V gene is TRBV27, the J gene TRBJ2-7; TRBD2 might be the D (6 bases). Germline-derived CDR1 and CDR2 are MNHEY and SMNVEV (reference sequence). The CDR3 has 14 amino acids. V was trimmed by 3 bases and J by 2 bases, leaving 11 bases between them. The CDR3 DNA is TGTGCCAGCAGTTTCGGAGGGAACCCCTACGAGCAGTACTTC. Translation gives CASSFGGNPYEQYF.

This clone was observed a handful of times. The genes are TRBV5-4 and TRBJ2-7; 7 bases align to TRBD1. This CDR3 spans 14 amino acids. Germline values: CDR1 SGHNT, CDR2 YYREEE (reference sequence). The V gene end was trimmed by 4 bases and the J gene end by 0 bases; junction bases not matched to a gene: 4. The CDR3 is CASSGTVSSYEQYF. DNA for the CDR3: TGTGCCAGCAGCGGGACAGTGAGCTCCTACGAGCAGTACTTC.

This clone was counted a single time. The chain carries TRBV7-9 and TRBJ2-3; 7 bases are shared with TRBD2. The trim removed 5 bases at V and 10 bases at J, leaving 12 bases unmatched. Germline-derived CDR1 and CDR2 are SEHNR and FQNEAQ (reference sequence). The CDR3 consists of 14 residues. The CDR3 DNA sequence: TGTGCCAGCAGCCCCCCGGTAACTAGCGATTCGCAGTATTTT. Residues: CASSPPVTSDSQYF.